A single sample gave rise to the 19 T cell receptor beta chains below, sequenced in a study of blood T cells in healthy people across ages (dated by TCRdb to the mid-2010s). Preparation of the library involved 5' RACE. Instrument used: Illumina HiSeq 2500. A second PCR of 7 to 11 cycles was performed with a sample-barcoded 5' primer and a J-beta primer mix. TCRdb's own reprocessing of the public reads used fastp at Q25 and MiXCR and kept productive beta chains. For every CDR3 protein sequence, its rows merge into one entry that carries the most common genes and DNA. Present in this sample are 1.5 million to 2 million distinct CDR3 sequences, 49% of which were seen just once. More than 2% of the sample rests with the top ten. The sequenced material came from blood. The source of these receptors is a woman in her thirties or forties in good health.

This chain uses TRBV7-2 with TRBJ2-7; TRBD1 might be the D (6 bases). Trimming removed 4 bases from V and 2 bases from J, with 21 bases in between. CDR3 length: 17 residues. In germline, CDR1 is SGHTA, CDR2 FQGNSA. As DNA, the CDR3 is TGTGCCAGCAGCTACCGGACCCAGACAGGAGCTCCCTACGAGCAGTACTTC. Translation gives CASSYRTQTGAPYEQYF.

The chain has TRBV27 and TRBJ2-1, with TRBD2 matching 14 bases. V dropped 5 bases and J dropped 10; count of bases not matched to a gene: 10. CDR1 is MNHEY, CDR2 SMNVEV, per germline (reference sequence). This CDR3 spans 16 amino acids. This chain's CDR3 is CASSGRTSGGSWEQFF. The CDR3 bases are TGTGCCAGCAGTGGAAGGACTAGCGGGGGGAGTTGGGAGCAGTTCTTC.

This clonotype was seen a handful of times. The V gene is TRBV28, the J gene TRBJ2-5; D may match TRBD1 or TRBD2 (5 bases each). CDR1 MDHEN and CDR2 SYDVKM come from the germline V gene. Trimming shortened V by 4 bases and J by 2 bases, and 17 bases separated the two germline ends. The CDR3 extends over 16 amino acids. The CDR3 loop is CASSSIGAGEQETQYF. The CDR3 nucleotides are TGTGCCAGCAGTTCTATCGGGGCTGGAGAACAAGAGACCCAGTACTTC. The full variable domain, in which reference TRBV28 and TRBJ2-5 provide the parts outside the CDR3, is DVKVTQSSRYLVKRTGEKVFLECVQDMDHENMFWYRQDPGLGLRLIYFSYDVKMKEKGDIPEGYSVSREKKERFSLILESASTNQTSMYLCASSSIGAGEQETQYFGPGTRLLVL.

In regard to this clonotype: At one of its ends the junction is not consistent with the germline gene, which may arise from a read error. V gene TRBV28 combines with J gene TRBJ2-3; D tentatively reads TRBD1 or TRBD2 (7 bases each). Germline CDR1 reads MDHEN; CDR2 reads SYDVKM. The CDR3 loop spans 15 amino acids. CDR3 sequence: CTSSKQGGNTDTQYF. The CDR3 DNA reads TGTACCAGCAGTAAGCAGGGGGGGAACACAGATACGCAGTATTTT.

The chain carries TRBV2 and TRBJ1-5, with D tentatively TRBD1 (5 bases). Per germline, CDR1 SNHLY and CDR2 FYNNEI. V lost 6 bases, J lost 6 bases, and 18 bases lay in between. The CDR3 spans 15 residues. The CDR3 region is CASSGGTGQGQPQHF. DNA for the CDR3: TGTGCCAGCAGCGGTGGCACAGGCCAAGGTCAGCCCCAGCATTTT.

This chain links TRBV6-2 or TRBV6-3 with TRBJ2-6, with 9 bases aligning to TRBD1. Per germline, CDR1 MNHEY and CDR2 SVGEGT. The CDR3 is 14 amino acids. V lost 7 bases and J lost 10; bases outside the gene matches: 8. The CDR3 DNA is TGTGCCAGCACTCCCACGGGACAGGGTAACGTCCTGACTTTC. Translation gives CASTPTGQGNVLTF.

For the CDR3, the DNA is TGCAGTGCTCCCCCGGGGGGCGGTAGGGAGACCCAGTACTTC. Protein: CSAPPGGGRETQYF. The chain has TRBV20-1 and TRBJ2-5; maybe TRBD2 (7 bases). This CDR3 has 14 residues. CDR1 and CDR2 (germline): DFQATT, SNEGSKA (reference sequence). Trimming shortened V by 5 bases and J by 5 bases, and 18 bases separated the two germline ends.

This clonotype has a handful of counts. V is TRBV6-2 or TRBV6-3 and J is TRBJ2-5, with 11 nucleotides matching TRBD1. Per germline, CDR1 MNHEY and CDR2 SVGEGT. This CDR3 is built from 15 residues. Unmatched junction bases numbered 10, after V lost 7 bases and J lost 6 bases. The CDR3 loop is CASTSGQGALKTQYF. CDR3 sequence (DNA): TGTGCCAGCACCTCCGGACAGGGGGCTCTGAAGACCCAGTACTTC.

The gene calls are TRBV3-1 and TRBJ2-1; 8 nucleotides agree with TRBD1. Germline CDR1 is LGHDT and CDR2 is YNNKEL (reference sequence). The V gene end was trimmed by 1 base and the J gene end by 9 bases; junction bases not matched to a gene: 8. The CDR3 has 15 residues. The chain's CDR3 is CASSQAQGANCEQFF. DNA for the CDR3: TGTGCCAGCAGCCAAGCTCAGGGGGCAAACTGTGAGCAGTTCTTC.

The rearrangement links TRBV9 to TRBJ2-7; the match to TRBD2 covers 9 bases. CDR1 is SGDLS, CDR2 YYNGEE, per germline. The junction had 20 bases not matched to a gene; V was cut back by 3 bases and J by 7 bases. The CDR3 length is 18 residues. The CDR3 is CASSATFPRGGAKNEQYF. CDR3 nucleotides: TGTGCCAGCAGCGCAACCTTCCCGCGGGGGGGCGCGAAGAATGAGCAGTACTTC.

This clonotype came up many times. This rearrangement joins TRBV12-3 or TRBV12-4 to TRBJ2-1; perhaps TRBD2 as D (5 bases). The CDR3 runs to 13 residues. With 6 bases removed from V and 2 bases from J, the gap between germline ends came to 8 bases. The CDR3 region has the DNA TGTGCCAGCAGGCCCGGGACCTACAATGAGCAGTTCTTC. This codes for CASRPGTYNEQFF.

The count of this clonotype is one. CDR3 amino acids: CASSFLPTGAGEAFF. As DNA, the CDR3 is TGTGCCAGCAGTTTCCTCCCCACAGGGGCCGGTGAAGCTTTCTTT. The chain has TRBV6-5 and TRBJ1-1, with 7 bases fitting TRBD1. V shed 4 bases and J 7 bases; nucleotides not matched to a gene: 12. Germline V CDR1 and CDR2: MNHEY, SVGAGI. CDR3 length: 15 amino acids.

This clonotype has only a few counts. The chain combines TRBV6-2 or TRBV6-3 with TRBJ2-7; 10 bases are shared with TRBD1. This CDR3 is 15 amino acids long. The ends lost 4 bases at V and 3 bases at J; junction bases unmatched: 6. Per the germline V gene, CDR1 is MNHEY and CDR2 is SVGEGT. Here the CDR3 reads CASSSGQGMIYEQYF. The CDR3 DNA reads as TGTGCCAGCAGTTCGGGACAGGGGATGATCTACGAGCAGTACTTC.

The chain uses TRBV28 and TRBJ1-2; D is possibly TRBD1 (5 bases). V lost 3 bases and J lost 0, with 11 bases in between. The germline CDR1 and CDR2 sequences are MDHEN and SYDVKM. CDR3 length: 15 residues. The CDR3 region is CASSFPTAANYGYTF. The CDR3 DNA sequence: TGTGCCAGCAGTTTTCCGACAGCCGCTAACTATGGCTACACCTTC.

The chain employs TRBV28 and TRBJ2-1; a possible D gene is TRBD1 (5 bases). Germline loops: CDR1 MDHEN, CDR2 SYDVKM. V was clipped by 6 bases and J by 12 bases, with 15 bases between them. The CDR3 sequence is 12 residues long. The CDR3 is CASSIQVLGQFF. CDR3 coding DNA: TGTGCCAGCAGCATACAGGTCTTAGGGCAGTTCTTC.

As to this clonotype: The junction departs from the called germline gene at one end, perhaps through a read error. The chain uses TRBV5-1 and TRBJ2-1; 9 bases align to TRBD2. Germline CDR1 and CDR2: SGHRS and YFSETQ. This CDR3 has 16 residues. This CDR3 reads CASSLFPGLAYKEQFF. In DNA, the CDR3 is TGCGCCAGCAGCTTGTTCCCGGGACTAGCTTACAAGGAGCAGTTCTTC.

V usage is TRBV21-1 and J usage is TRBJ2-6. TRBV21-1 is a pseudogene. There are 17 residues in the CDR3. The CDR3, as DNA: TGTGCCAGCACCCAGGCACCGTCGAACTCTGGGGCCAACGTCCTGACTTTC. It translates to CASTQAPSNSGANVLTF.

The table lists this clonotype with a few counts. The V gene is TRBV9, the J gene TRBJ2-3; 9 nucleotides line up with TRBD2. The V gene end was trimmed by 4 bases and the J gene end by 5 bases; junction bases not matched to a gene: 14. Germline loops: CDR1 SGDLS, CDR2 YYNGEE. This CDR3 comprises 17 residues. The CDR3 protein is CASSPPKAGGPRDTQYF. For the CDR3, the DNA is TGTGCCAGCAGCCCCCCAAAGGCGGGGGGGCCGAGAGATACGCAGTATTTT.

Only a few counts were recorded for this clonotype. The CDR3 protein is CSVSLTGTGQETQYF. CDR3 bases: TGCAGTGTTTCTCTTACGGGGACAGGGCAAGAGACCCAGTACTTC. This rearrangement joins TRBV20-1 to TRBJ2-5; 9 positions match TRBD1. The germline V gene encodes CDR1 DFQATT and CDR2 SNEGSKA (reference sequence). With 7 bases clipped from V and 2 bases from J, the junction kept 11 bases outside the gene matches. The CDR3 runs 15 residues.